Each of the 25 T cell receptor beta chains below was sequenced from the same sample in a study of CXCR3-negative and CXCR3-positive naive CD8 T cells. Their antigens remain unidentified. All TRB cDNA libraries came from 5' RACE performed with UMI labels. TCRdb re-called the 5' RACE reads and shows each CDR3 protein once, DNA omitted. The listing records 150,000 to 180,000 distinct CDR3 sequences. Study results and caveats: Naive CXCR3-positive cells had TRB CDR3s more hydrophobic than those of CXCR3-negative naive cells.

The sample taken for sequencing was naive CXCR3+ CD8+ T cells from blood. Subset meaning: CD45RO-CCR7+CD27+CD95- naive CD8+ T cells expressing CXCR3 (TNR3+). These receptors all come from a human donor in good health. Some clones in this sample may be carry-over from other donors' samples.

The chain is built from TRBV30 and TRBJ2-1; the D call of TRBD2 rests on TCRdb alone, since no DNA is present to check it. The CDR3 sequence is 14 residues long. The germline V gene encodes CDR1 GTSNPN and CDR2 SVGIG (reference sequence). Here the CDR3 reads CAWSEGGFYNEQFF.

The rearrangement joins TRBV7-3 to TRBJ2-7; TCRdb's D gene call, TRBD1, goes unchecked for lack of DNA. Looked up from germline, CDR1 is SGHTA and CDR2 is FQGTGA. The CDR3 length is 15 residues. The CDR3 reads CASSSLTDRAGEQYF.

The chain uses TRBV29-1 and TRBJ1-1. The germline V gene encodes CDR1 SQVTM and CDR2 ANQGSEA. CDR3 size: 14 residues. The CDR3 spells CSVRLSLGEAEAFF. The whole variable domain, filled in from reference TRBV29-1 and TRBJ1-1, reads SAVISQKPSRDICQRGTSLTIQCQVDSQVTMMFWYRQQPGQSLTLIATANQGSEATYESGFVIDKFPISRPNLTFSTLTVSNMSPEDSSIYLCSVRLSLGEAEAFFGQGTRLTVV.

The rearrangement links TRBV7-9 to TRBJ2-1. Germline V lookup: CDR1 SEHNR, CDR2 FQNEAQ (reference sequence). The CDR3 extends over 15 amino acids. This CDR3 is CASSRSGGSYNEQLF.

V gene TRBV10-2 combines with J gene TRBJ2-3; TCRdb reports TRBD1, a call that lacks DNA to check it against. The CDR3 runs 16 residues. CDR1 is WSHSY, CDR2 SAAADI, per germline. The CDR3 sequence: CASSDFRQEPTDTQYF.

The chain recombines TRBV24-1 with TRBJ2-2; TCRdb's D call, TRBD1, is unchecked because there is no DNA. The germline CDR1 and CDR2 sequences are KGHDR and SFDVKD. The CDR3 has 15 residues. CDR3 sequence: CATSDLGPPTGELFF.

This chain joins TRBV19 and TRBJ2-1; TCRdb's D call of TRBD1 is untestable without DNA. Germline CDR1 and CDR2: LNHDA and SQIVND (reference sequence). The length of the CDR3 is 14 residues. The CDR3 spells CASSIGSRAFEQFF.

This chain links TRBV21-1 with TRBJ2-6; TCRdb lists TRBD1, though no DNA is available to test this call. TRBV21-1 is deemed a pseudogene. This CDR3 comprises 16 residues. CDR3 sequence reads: CASSKYQGTGANVLTF.

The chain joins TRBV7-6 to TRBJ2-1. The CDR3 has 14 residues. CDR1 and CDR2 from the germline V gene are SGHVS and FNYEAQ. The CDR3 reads CASSLGGPHNEQFF.

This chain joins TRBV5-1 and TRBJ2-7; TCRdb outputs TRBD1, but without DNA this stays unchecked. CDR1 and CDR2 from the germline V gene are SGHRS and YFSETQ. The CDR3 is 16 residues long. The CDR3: CASSQGFWDNAYEQYF.

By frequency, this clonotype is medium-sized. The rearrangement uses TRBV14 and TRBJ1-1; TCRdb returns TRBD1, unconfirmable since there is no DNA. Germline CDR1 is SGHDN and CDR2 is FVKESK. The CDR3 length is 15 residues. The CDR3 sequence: CASSQDEGEIAEAFF.

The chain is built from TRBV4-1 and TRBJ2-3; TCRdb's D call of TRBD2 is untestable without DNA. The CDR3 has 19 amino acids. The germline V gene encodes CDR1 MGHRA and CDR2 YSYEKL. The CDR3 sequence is CASSQDEREPLVSTDTQYF.

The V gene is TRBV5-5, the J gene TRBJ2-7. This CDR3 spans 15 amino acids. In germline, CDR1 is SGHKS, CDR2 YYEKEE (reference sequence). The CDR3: CASSLSYETTYEQYF.

CDR3: CASSWRGLAEITDTQYF. The V gene is TRBV5-1, the J gene TRBJ2-3; without DNA, the TCRdb call of TRBD2 cannot be checked. The CDR3 sequence is 17 residues long. CDR1 is SGHRS, CDR2 YFSETQ, per germline.

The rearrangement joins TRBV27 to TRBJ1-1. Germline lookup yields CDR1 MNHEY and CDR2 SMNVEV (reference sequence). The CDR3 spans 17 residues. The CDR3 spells CASSLEGPGEMNTEAFF.

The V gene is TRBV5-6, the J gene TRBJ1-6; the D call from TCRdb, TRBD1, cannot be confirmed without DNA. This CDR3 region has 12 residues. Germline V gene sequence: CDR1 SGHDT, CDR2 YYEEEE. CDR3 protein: CASSFGGTPLHF.

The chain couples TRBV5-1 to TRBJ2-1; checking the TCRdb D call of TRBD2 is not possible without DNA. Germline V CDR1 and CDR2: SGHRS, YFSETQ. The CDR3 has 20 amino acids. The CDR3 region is CASSYFGLAVEVGSYNEQFF.

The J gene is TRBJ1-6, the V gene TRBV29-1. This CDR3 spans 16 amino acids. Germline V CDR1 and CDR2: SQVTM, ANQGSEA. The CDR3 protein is CSVEDRVRDYNSPLHF.

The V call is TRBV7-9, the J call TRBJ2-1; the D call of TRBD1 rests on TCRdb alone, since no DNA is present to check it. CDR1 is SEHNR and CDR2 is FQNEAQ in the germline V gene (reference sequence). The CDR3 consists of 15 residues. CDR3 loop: CASSLEQAAYNEQFF.

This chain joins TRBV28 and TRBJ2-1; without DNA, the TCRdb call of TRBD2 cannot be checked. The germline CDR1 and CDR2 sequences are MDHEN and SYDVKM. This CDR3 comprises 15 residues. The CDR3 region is CASSFRTSGRDEQFF.

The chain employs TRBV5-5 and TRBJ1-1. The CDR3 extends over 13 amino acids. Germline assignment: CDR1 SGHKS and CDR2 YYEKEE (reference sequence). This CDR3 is CASHRLTHTEAFF.

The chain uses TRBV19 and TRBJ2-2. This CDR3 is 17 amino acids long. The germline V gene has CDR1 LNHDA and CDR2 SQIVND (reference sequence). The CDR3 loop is CASSIWARGPNTGELFF. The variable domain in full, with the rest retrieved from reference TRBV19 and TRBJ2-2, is DGGITQSPKYLFRKEGQNVTLSCEQNLNHDAMYWYRQDPGQGLRLIYYSQIVNDFQKGDIAEGYSVSREKKESFPLTVTSAQKNPTAFYLCASSIWARGPNTGELFFGEGSRLTVL.

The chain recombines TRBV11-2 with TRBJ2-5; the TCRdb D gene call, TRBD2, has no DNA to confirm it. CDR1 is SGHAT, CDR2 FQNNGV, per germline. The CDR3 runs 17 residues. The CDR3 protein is CASSLGGSGGPSKTQYF.

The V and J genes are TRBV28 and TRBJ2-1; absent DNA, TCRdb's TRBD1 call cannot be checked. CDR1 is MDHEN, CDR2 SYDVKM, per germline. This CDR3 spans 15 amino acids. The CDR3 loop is CASSFISSPPNEQFF. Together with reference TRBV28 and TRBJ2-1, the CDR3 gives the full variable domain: DVKVTQSSRYLVKRTGEKVFLECVQDMDHENMFWYRQDPGLGLRLIYFSYDVKMKEKGDIPEGYSVSREKKERFSLILESASTNQTSMYLCASSFISSPPNEQFFGPGTRLTVL.

CDR3 region: CASSSVLIRTGTPPEQFF. The chain links TRBV7-9 to TRBJ2-1; absent DNA, TCRdb's TRBD1 call cannot be checked. CDR1 and CDR2 (germline): SEHNR, FQNEAQ (reference sequence). There are 18 residues in the CDR3.